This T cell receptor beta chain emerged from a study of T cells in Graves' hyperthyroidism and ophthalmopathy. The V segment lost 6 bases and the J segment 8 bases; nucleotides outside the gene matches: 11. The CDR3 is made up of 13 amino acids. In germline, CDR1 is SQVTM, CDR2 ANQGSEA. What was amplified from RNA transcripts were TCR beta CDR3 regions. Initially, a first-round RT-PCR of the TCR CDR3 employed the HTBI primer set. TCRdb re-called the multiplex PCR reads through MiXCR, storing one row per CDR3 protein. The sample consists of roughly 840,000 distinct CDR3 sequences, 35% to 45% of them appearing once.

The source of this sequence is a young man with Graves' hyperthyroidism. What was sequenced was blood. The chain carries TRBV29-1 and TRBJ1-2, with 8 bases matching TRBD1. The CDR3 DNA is TGCAGCGTAGCAATCGGACAGGGCCGCGGCTACACCTTC. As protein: CSVAIGQGRGYTF.